What follows describes a single T cell receptor (beta chain). These data come from a study of cytomegalovirus exposure and HLA in healthy donors. V was trimmed by 5 bases and J by 0 bases, leaving 7 bases between them. CDR1 is SEHNR and CDR2 is FQNEAQ in the germline V gene (reference sequence). CDR3 length: 14 residues. This PCR relied on a set of 60 Vbeta primers and 13 Jbeta primers. In the authors' methods: Later, an analysis found approximately 80 million unique TCR beta chains, and 8.5 million to 12 million of these were shared. Clones were sequenced by immunoSEQ multiplex PCR, and TCRdb holds only the in-frame ones, with some missing. V and J calls and clone size are those listed in that table; D and trimming were worked out from the DNA. The sample consists of about 150,000 clones, under 80% of them appearing once.

Sequencing was performed on PBMCs. This sequence was found in a man aged 30 to 39 in good health and CMV-seronegative. The genes are TRBV7-9 and TRBJ1-4; D not certain. The CDR3 nucleotides read TGTGCCAGCAGCCGAACATCAACTAATGAAAAACTGTTTTTT. It translates to CASSRTSTNEKLFF.